A selection of T cell receptor beta chains follows, all from one sample in a study of cytomegalovirus exposure and HLA in healthy donors. Method: immunoSEQ multiplex PCR; TCRdb's copy keeps in-frame clones and lacks some. The profile shows some 220,000 clones, around 80% of them singletons. Input material: PBMCs. The source of these receptors is a boy under 18 in good health and CMV-seronegative. Both conserved end residues are part of each CDR3. Each record gives: D gene, J gene, V gene, clone size, CDR3 DNA, CDR3 protein. The D gene is left open where the match is weak. Only part of the rows carry a size: once, few, many, or a class if the clone is expanded.

>.|TRBJ1-2|TRBV2|.
TGTGCCAGCAGTGAATGGGAGGACATCGGCTACACCTTC
CASSEWEDIGYTF
>TRBD1|TRBJ1-1|TRBV19|few
TGTGCCAGTAGTATCACAGGGGAACTGAACACTGAAGCTTTCTTT
CASSITGELNTEAFF
>TRBD1|TRBJ1-2|TRBV29-1|.
TGCAGCGTTGAAGTATCTGGGACAGGGGCCGCCTATGGCTACACCTTC
CSVEVSGTGAAYGYTF
>TRBD1|TRBJ2-7|TRBV11-3|few
TGTGCCAGCAGCCGGGACAGGGATGGGCACCAGTACTTC
CASSRDRDGHQYF
>TRBD1|TRBJ2-7|TRBV19|few
TGTGCCAGTAGCGCTTTGGGACAGGGGTACTACGAGCAGTACTTC
CASSALGQGYYEQYF
>.|TRBJ2-3|TRBV10-2|few
TGCGCCAGCACCAAGACGGACAGACACCGCACAGATACGCAGTATTTT
CASTKTDRHRTDTQYF
>TRBD1|TRBJ1-2|TRBV11-3|few
TGTGCCAGCAGCTTATCAGGGGGCAATGGCTACACCTTC
CASSLSGGNGYTF
>TRBD2|TRBJ2-7|TRBV25-1|few
TGTGCCAGCAGTCGGGACTACAGCTCCTACGAGCAGTACTTC
CASSRDYSSYEQYF
>TRBD1|TRBJ2-2|TRBV18|.
TGTGCCAGCTCACTTACAGGGGATCCGAGGCCCGGGGAGCTGTTTTTT
CASSLTGDPRPGELFF
>.|TRBJ1-2|TRBV19|few
TGTGCCAGTATGAGATGGGGCTTTGGGAACTATGGCTACACCTTC
CASMRWGFGNYGYTF
>TRBD1|TRBJ1-2|TRBV7-2|.
TGTGCCAGCAGCGTGGGACAGCTCTATGGCTACACCTTC
CASSVGQLYGYTF
>TRBD2|TRBJ2-7|TRBV5-1|.
TGCGCCAGCAGCTTGGAACCTAGCGGGGGCCCGGGATGGTACTTC
CASSLEPSGGPGWYF
>.|TRBJ1-1|TRBV4-1|.
TGCGCCAGCAGCCATCTCGTATTGAACACTGAAGCTTTCTTT
CASSHLVLNTEAFF
>.|TRBJ2-7|TRBV5-4|few
TGTGCCAGCAGCTTGGGGCAGGGGCCCTACGAGCAGTACTTC
CASSLGQGPYEQYF
>TRBD1|TRBJ1-2|TRBV2|.
TGTGCCAGAGTGGGGACAGGGAGGGCGTGTGGCTACACCTTC
CARVGTGRACGYTF
>TRBD2|TRBJ2-7|TRBV29-1|.
TGCAGCGTTGCCGTAGCGGGAGGCTACGAGCAGTACTTC
CSVAVAGGYEQYF
>.|TRBJ2-1|TRBV19|once
TGTGCCAGTAGTATGAGCAGGGTCAATGAGCAGTTCTTC
CASSMSRVNEQFF
>.|TRBJ1-3|TRBV6-1|.
TGTGCCAGCAGTGAAGATGAGGGCTCTGGAAACACCATATATTTT
CASSEDEGSGNTIYF
>TRBD2|TRBJ2-3|TRBV7-2|.
TGTGCCAGCAGCTTAAGGGCTAGCGGGGGGGCCCCCGATACGCAGTATTTT
CASSLRASGGAPDTQYF
>TRBD2|TRBJ2-7|TRBV7-7|.
TGTGCCAGCAGCTCTCCGGGACTAGCGGGAGCGGGCGAGCAGTACTTC
CASSSPGLAGAGEQYF
>.|TRBJ2-2|TRBV2|.
TGTGCCAGCAGTGTTACCCGGGTTTCCCCCGGGGAGCTGTTTTTT
CASSVTRVSPGELFF
>TRBD1|TRBJ2-7|TRBV6-1|.
TGTGCCAGCAAGGACAGGGCGGGGTACGAGCAGTACTTC
CASKDRAGYEQYF
>TRBD2|TRBJ2-1|TRBV5-1|.
TGCGCCAGCAGTTTAGCGGGAGGCATCTCCGGTGAGCAGTTCTTC
CASSLAGGISGEQFF
>.|TRBJ1-2|TRBV16|.
TGTGCCAGCAGCCAACGGGCGGGACGTTCTGGCTACACCTTC
CASSQRAGRSGYTF
>.|TRBJ2-7|TRBV5-8|.
TGTGCCAGCAGCTTCGTTAGCTACGAGCAGTACTTC
CASSFVSYEQYF
>TRBD1|TRBJ2-7|TRBV5-1|.
TGCGCCAGCAGCCACGGACAGGTCCGAACAGCCTACGAGCAGTACTTC
CASSHGQVRTAYEQYF
>.|TRBJ1-2|TRBV19|few
TGTGCCAGTAGTATAATCCCCAGGCACTATGGCTACACCTTC
CASSIIPRHYGYTF
>.|TRBJ2-7|TRBV5-4|.
TGTGCCAGCAGCTTGGATGTCGGGCGGGGCGAGCAGTACTTC
CASSLDVGRGEQYF
>TRBD1|TRBJ2-7|TRBV7-9|.
TGTGCCAGCAGCTTAGTCGGGACAGGGTACTCCTACGAGCAGTACTTC
CASSLVGTGYSYEQYF
>.|TRBJ2-5|TRBV7-7|.
TGTGCTAGCAGCGCGGGACTGCAAGAGACCCAGTACTTC
CASSAGLQETQYF
>TRBD1|TRBJ2-1|TRBV6-6|few
TGTGCCAGCAGCTTCGGACAGGGAGGCAATGAGCAGTTCTTC
CASSFGQGGNEQFF
>.|TRBJ1-5|TRBV5-8|.
TGTGCCAGCAGCCGGTGGAGGGGTAGCAATCAGCCCCAGCATTTT
CASSRWRGSNQPQHF
>TRBD2|TRBJ2-1|TRBV11-1|.
TGTGCCAGCAGCGCCCGACTAGCGGGAGGGTGGAATGAGCAGTTCTTC
CASSARLAGGWNEQFF
>.|TRBJ2-2|TRBV20-1|.
TGCAGTGCTAGCCGCACCGGGGAGCTGTTTTTT
CSASRTGELFF
>.|TRBJ1-2|TRBV6-5|.
TGTGCCAGCAGTTACCCGGGTGGCTACACCTTC
CASSYPGGYTF
>.|TRBJ1-2|TRBV29-1|.
TGCAGCGTTGAAGATCCAGGGGACTATGGCTACACCTTC
CSVEDPGDYGYTF
>TRBD2|TRBJ2-5|TRBV10-3|.
TGTGCCATCAGTAAGCGGGGGGCCTTCAAGACCCAGTACTTC
CAISKRGAFKTQYF
>TRBD2|TRBJ2-7|TRBV5-1|.
TGCGCCAGCAGCAAGGGACTAGCGGGGGGATCCTACGAGCAGTACTTC
CASSKGLAGGSYEQYF
>.|TRBJ1-1|TRBV19|.
TGTGCCAGTAGTACGCAGGGTTTGAACACTGAAGCTTTCTTT
CASSTQGLNTEAFF
>TRBD1|TRBJ1-1|TRBV4-1|.
TGCGCCAGCAGCCCCCCCCGACAGGGGACTGAAGCTTTCTTT
CASSPPRQGTEAFF
>.|TRBJ2-3|TRBV28|.
TGTGCCAGCAGTTCCTCCGGCAGGTCGAGCACAGATACGCAGTATTTT
CASSSSGRSSTDTQYF
>.|TRBJ1-2|TRBV6-4|.
TGTGCCAGCAGCGAGAACCCACAGGGAAACTATGGCTACACCTTC
CASSENPQGNYGYTF